The clone carrying this T cell receptor beta chain occurred a few times. The antigen is undetermined. This CDR3 comprises 13 residues. Germline CDR1 is MNHEY and CDR2 is SVGAGI. Trimming pared 6 bases from V and 3 bases from J, leaving 12 bases between. These data come from a study of T cell responses to AZD1222 COVID-19 vaccine. Whole-study findings and limits: The sample set comprised mostly white British donors with more females, and clonal diversity was possibly underestimated.

Sequencing used immunoSEQ multiplex PCR; TCRdb keeps in-frame clones, though not all of them. Among 75,000 to 95,000 clones listed, about nine tenths were seen once. Material: peripheral blood, obtained on day 0 of MenACWY control vaccination. This TCR was recovered from an adult in good health. The chain has TRBV6-5 and TRBJ2-7; D is uncertain. This CDR3 is CASRTETYYEQYF. DNA for the CDR3: TGTGCCAGCAGAACGGAGACCTACTACGAGCAGTACTTC.